The 22 T cell receptor beta chains listed next were all sequenced from one sample in a study of T cells in Graves' hyperthyroidism and ophthalmopathy. TCR beta CDR3 regions were amplified from RNA transcripts. The HTBI primer set drove a first-round RT-PCR of the TCR CDR3. MiXCR, applied by TCRdb to the multiplex PCR reads, yields one record per CDR3 protein. The sample has a few hundred thousand distinct CDR3 sequences; roughly a fifth are singletons. The sequenced material came from blood. Source of these receptors: a man aged 45-65 years with Graves' ophthalmopathy.

The genes are TRBV5-1 and TRBJ1-3, with a tentative D call TRBD1 (5 bases). CDR1 SGHRS and CDR2 YFSETQ come from the germline V gene. Deletions cut 4 bases from V and 2 bases from J, with 13 bases between. The CDR3 consists of 15 residues. CDR3 nucleotide sequence: TGCGCCAGCAGCCTCCCGGGGGGGGCTGGAAACACCATATATTTT. Translating gives CASSLPGGAGNTIYF. Supplemented by reference TRBV5-1 and TRBJ1-3, the full variable domain reads KAGVTQTPRYLIKTRGQQVTLSCSPISGHRSVSWYQQTPGQGLQFLFEYFSETQRNKGNFPGRFSGRQFSNSRSEMNVSTLELGDSALYLCASSLPGGAGNTIYFGEGSWLTVV.

This clonotype was seen ten or more times. This chain links TRBV2 with TRBJ2-7; D might be TRBD2 (6 bases). The germline CDR1 and CDR2 sequences are SNHLY and FYNNEI. The CDR3 runs to 14 residues. Trimming removed 0 bases at V and 9 bases at J, with 15 bases between. In DNA form, the CDR3 reads TGTGCCAGCAGTGAAGCCCCAGGGAGGTTCGTGCAGTACTTC. Encoded protein: CASSEAPGRFVQYF.

This clonotype was counted at least ten times. V usage is TRBV18 and J usage is TRBJ2-5; no reliable D call. This CDR3 has 12 residues. In germline, CDR1 is KGHSH, CDR2 LQKENI. V was trimmed by 0 bases and J by 1 base, leaving 0 bases between them. CDR3 protein: CASSPPQETQYF. Here the CDR3 DNA reads TGTGCCAGCTCACCACCCCAAGAGACCCAGTACTTC.

This clonotype was seen more than once but under ten times. The V call is TRBV15, the J call TRBJ1-5; D possibly corresponds to TRBD1 (5 bases). Germline loops: CDR1 LNHNV, CDR2 YYDKDF (reference sequence). V shed 0 bases and J shed 1 base, with 7 bases lying between them. The CDR3 extends over 15 amino acids. CDR3 sequence: CATSRDRASNQPQHF. The CDR3 region has the DNA TGTGCCACCAGCAGAGACAGGGCAAGCAATCAGCCCCAGCATTTT.

The chain recombines TRBV3-1 with TRBJ2-2; 15 nucleotides align to TRBD2. V dropped 5 bases and J dropped 7; count of bases not matched to a gene: 8. There are 17 residues in the CDR3. The germline gives CDR1 LGHDT, CDR2 YNNKEL (reference sequence). The CDR3 loop is CASSSWTSGRAGGELFF. Written as DNA, the CDR3 is TGTGCCAGCAGCTCCTGGACTAGCGGGAGGGCCGGCGGGGAGCTGTTTTTT.

The chain combines TRBV24-1 with TRBJ2-6; D may be TRBD1 (5 bases). The CDR3 covers 17 residues. Per the germline V gene, CDR1 is KGHDR and CDR2 is SFDVKD. Deletions cut 5 bases from V and 3 bases from J, with 16 bases between. The CDR3 loop is CATSGGVSGIGANVLTF. The DNA of the CDR3 is TGTGCCACCAGTGGAGGAGTTTCAGGGATTGGGGCCAACGTCCTGACTTTC.

The chain is built from TRBV7-8 and TRBJ1-2, with 11 bases fitting TRBD1. The CDR3 consists of 16 residues. The V gene's germline CDR1 is SGHVS and CDR2 FQNEAQ. The V segment lost 4 bases and the J segment 8 bases; nucleotides outside the gene matches: 12. The CDR3: CASSSTGTGGIGGYTF. Written as DNA, the CDR3 is TGTGCCAGCAGCTCGACCGGGACAGGGGGAATCGGGGGCTACACCTTC. Based on the CDR3 plus reference TRBV7-8 and TRBJ1-2, the full variable domain is GAGVSQSPRYKVAKRGQDVALRCDPISGHVSLFWYQQALGQGPEFLTYFQNEAQLDKSGLPSDRFFAERPEGSVSTLKIQRTQQEDSAVYLCASSSTGTGGIGGYTFGSGTRLTVV.

In its sample, this clonotype was seen many times. The chain has TRBV28 and TRBJ1-4, with a tentative D call TRBD1 (6 bases). The V and J ends lost 4 bases and 5 bases respectively, with 14 bases between them. This CDR3 has 15 amino acids. CDR1 and CDR2 (germline): MDHEN, SYDVKM. The CDR3 region is CASSSVGGVNEKLFF. The CDR3 coding sequence is TGTGCCAGCAGTTCCGTAGGGGGAGTAAATGAAAAACTGTTTTTT.

This clonotype was detected ten times or more. The rearrangement links TRBV7-3 to TRBJ2-1, with 8 nucleotides matching TRBD1. Germline V CDR1 and CDR2: SGHTA, FQGTGA. The CDR3 sequence is 16 residues long. V trimming: 2 bases; J trimming: 3 bases; junction bases outside the gene matches: 6. The CDR3 region has the DNA TGTGCCAGCAGCTTACGAGCAGGGGGCTTCTACAATGAGCAGTTCTTC. Protein product: CASSLRAGGFYNEQFF.

This clonotype was picked up many times. V gene TRBV5-5 combines with J gene TRBJ2-1, with 7 nucleotides matching TRBD1. The V gene end was trimmed by 7 bases and the J gene end by 11 bases; junction bases not matched to a gene: 18. This CDR3 spans 15 amino acids. Germline V gene lookup returns CDR1 SGHKS and CDR2 YYEKEE (reference sequence). The CDR3: CASRPTGTVTMKQFF. In DNA form, the CDR3 reads TGTGCCAGCCGACCGACCGGGACAGTTACAATGAAGCAGTTCTTC.

This chain links TRBV9 with TRBJ1-4, with D uncertain. The CDR3 consists of 15 residues. Trimming removed 3 bases at V and 5 bases at J, with 14 bases between. The germline V gene encodes CDR1 SGDLS and CDR2 YYNGEE. The DNA of the CDR3 is TGTGCCAGCAGCGCACGCCCCGGGGTAAATGAAAAACTGTTTTTT. The encoded protein is CASSARPGVNEKLFF.

This clonotype was counted many times. The V call is TRBV27, the J call TRBJ1-4; D call uncertain. Germline lookup yields CDR1 MNHEY and CDR2 SMNVEV (reference sequence). The V gene lost 4 bases and the J gene lost 6 bases, with 6 bases spanning the gap. The CDR3 runs to 12 residues. CDR3 sequence (DNA): TGTGCCAGCAGTTCAGATTATGAAAAACTGTTTTTT. This encodes CASSSDYEKLFF. Full variable domain (remainder filled in from reference TRBV27 and TRBJ1-4): EAQVTQNPRYLITVTGKKLTVTCSQNMNHEYMSWYRQDPGLGLRQIYYSMNVEVTDKGDVPEGYKVSRKEKRNFPLILESPSPNQTSLYFCASSSDYEKLFFGSGTQLSVL.

This clonotype was observed many times. The J gene is TRBJ1-5, the V gene TRBV5-1, with a weak D call TRBD1 (5 bases). Deletions cut 4 bases from V and 6 bases from J, with 14 bases between. CDR3 length: 14 amino acids. Germline lookup yields CDR1 SGHRS and CDR2 YFSETQ. CDR3 amino acids: CASSQSDRGQPQHF. Written as DNA, the CDR3 is TGCGCCAGCAGCCAAAGCGACAGAGGTCAGCCCCAGCATTTT.

This chain connects TRBV29-1 to TRBJ2-3; no definite D call. Trimming removed 2 bases from V and 4 bases from J, with 13 bases in between. This CDR3 region has 14 residues. Germline V gene lookup returns CDR1 SQVTM and CDR2 ANQGSEA. The CDR3 loop reads CSVETGLESDTQYF. The CDR3 DNA follows: TGCAGCGTTGAAACGGGCCTGGAGTCAGATACGCAGTATTTT.

This clonotype has a handful of counts. The chain combines TRBV6-2 or TRBV6-3 with TRBJ2-7, with D perhaps TRBD2 (7 bases). V was clipped by 7 bases and J by 7 bases, with 17 bases between them. CDR1 MNHEY and CDR2 SVGEGT come from the germline V gene. The CDR3 is made up of 13 amino acids. The CDR3 is CASTRGGVEEQYF. The CDR3 bases are TGTGCCAGCACCCGAGGGGGGGTGGAGGAGCAGTACTTC.

This clonotype was seen a few times. The chain couples TRBV20-1 to TRBJ2-2; 7 positions match TRBD1. This CDR3 spans 15 amino acids. In germline, CDR1 is DFQATT, CDR2 SNEGSKA (reference sequence). The V segment lost 4 bases and the J segment 4 bases; nucleotides outside the gene matches: 9. As DNA, the CDR3 is TGCAGTGCTAAGAGAACGGGACAGTTCACCGGGGAGCTGTTTTTT. As protein: CSAKRTGQFTGELFF.

This clonotype occurred a few times. The rearrangement uses TRBV24-1 and TRBJ2-2; no reliable D call. The V gene's germline CDR1 is KGHDR and CDR2 SFDVKD. Trimming took 3 bases from V and 4 from J, leaving 8 bases between them. The CDR3 runs to 14 residues. CDR3 DNA sequence: TGTGCCACCAGTGATACCCTTTCCACCGGGGAGCTGTTTTTT. Residues: CATSDTLSTGELFF.

There are a few counts of this clonotype. The rearrangement joins TRBV19 to TRBJ1-1; 8 nucleotides align to TRBD1. CDR1 is LNHDA, CDR2 SQIVND, per germline (reference sequence). The CDR3 has 14 amino acids. J was trimmed by 0 bases and V by 6 bases; bases with no gene match: 3. Here the CDR3 DNA reads TGTGCCAGTAGCAAGGGACAGGTGAACACTGAAGCTTTCTTT. It yields the protein CASSKGQVNTEAFF.

The chain recombines TRBV13 with TRBJ2-3; weak D call: TRBD2 (6 bases). Germline lookup yields CDR1 PRHDT and CDR2 FYEKMQ (reference sequence). This CDR3 is 17 amino acids long. The V gene lost 1 base and the J gene lost 2 bases, with 16 bases spanning the gap. Here the CDR3 reads CASSLVGRERHTDTQYF. CDR3 DNA sequence: TGTGCCAGCAGCTTAGTGGGTCGGGAGAGACACACAGATACGCAGTATTTT. The variable domain in full, completed from reference TRBV13 and TRBJ2-3, reads AAGVIQSPRHLIKEKRETATLKCYPIPRHDTVYWYQQGPGQDPQFLISFYEKMQSDKGSIPDRFSAQQFSDYHSELNMSSLELGDSALYFCASSLVGRERHTDTQYFGPGTRLTVL.

The chain has TRBV30 and TRBJ1-1; D gene ambiguous. The CDR3 is made up of 13 amino acids. Per the germline V gene, CDR1 is GTSNPN and CDR2 is SVGIG (reference sequence). Trimming left V 1 base short and J 1 base short, with 7 bases between. Here the CDR3 reads CAWSENPNTEAFF. The CDR3 nucleotides are TGTGCCTGGAGTGAAAATCCGAACACTGAAGCTTTCTTT.

Many counts were recorded for this clonotype. CDR3 in amino acids: CASSLLGEGRQYF. As DNA, the CDR3 is TGTGCCAGCAGCTTGTTGGGGGAGGGGAGGCAGTACTTC. The chain recombines TRBV5-8 with TRBJ2-7, with 7 bases aligning to TRBD2. The CDR3 has 13 amino acids. Germline trimming cut 1 base from V and 9 bases from J; bases unmatched to any gene: 7. Germline V gene lookup returns CDR1 SGHTS and CDR2 YDEGEE.

This clonotype was seen at least ten times. The chain employs TRBV2 and TRBJ2-7; the D is unclear. V lost 2 bases, J lost 7 bases, and 12 bases lay in between. This CDR3 spans 13 amino acids. Germline V gene data show CDR1 as SNHLY and CDR2 as FYNNEI. As DNA, the CDR3 is TGTGCCAGCAGTGAACGCAGCCGAGGAGAGCAGTACTTC. Residues: CASSERSRGEQYF.